These 20 T cell receptor beta chains were sequenced from one sample in a study of long-term antiretroviral therapy in people with HIV. Investigators performed immunoSEQ version v3.0 at survey level. The data were produced by immunoSEQ multiplex PCR, yet TCRdb's version contains in-frame clones alone and is incomplete. The table records about 36,000 clones, 80% of them present only once. Sequences were derived from unsorted PBMCs, sampled 3.4 years after starting antiretroviral therapy. The receptors come from a man aged 25 to 45 with HIV.

The chain employs TRBV15 and TRBJ2-3, with 10 bases matching TRBD2. V lost 2 bases, J lost 2 bases, and 4 bases stayed unmatched. The CDR3 sequence is 16 residues long. CDR1 is LNHNV, CDR2 YYDKDF, per germline (reference sequence). CDR3 DNA sequence: TGTGCCACCAGCAGAACCGGGACTAGCGACACAGATACGCAGTATTTT. This codes for CATSRTGTSDTDTQYF.

CDR3 sequence: CASSQDGQHEKLFF. In DNA form, the CDR3 reads TGCGCCAGCAGCCAAGACGGACAGCATGAAAAACTGTTTTTT. The chain recombines TRBV4-1 with TRBJ1-4, with D tentatively TRBD1 (6 bases). Per the germline V gene, CDR1 is MGHRA and CDR2 is YSYEKL. This CDR3 comprises 14 residues. V lost 0 bases to trimming and J lost 6 bases, with 8 bases between them.

This clone has just a few counts. The chain links TRBV28 to TRBJ2-7, with D possibly matching TRBD2 (6 bases). The CDR3 length is 15 residues. V lost 3 bases, J lost 2 bases, and 14 bases lay in between. Germline lookup yields CDR1 MDHEN and CDR2 SYDVKM. DNA for the CDR3: TGTGCCAGCAGTTTGCCCGTCGGGGGTACCTACGAGCAGTACTTC. Its translation is CASSLPVGGTYEQYF.

This sequence joins TRBV7-2 and TRBJ2-7, with TRBD2 matching over 9 bases. The CDR3 has 15 residues. The V and J ends lost 5 bases and 3 bases, in that order; junction bases with no gene match: 8. Per the germline V gene, CDR1 is SGHTA and CDR2 is FQGNSA. The CDR3 loop reads CASSRELAGIYEQYF. In DNA form, the CDR3 reads TGTGCCAGCAGCCGAGAACTAGCGGGTATCTACGAGCAGTACTTC.

This sequence joins TRBV19 and TRBJ1-2; TRBD1 agrees at 9 bases. Germline CDR1 is LNHDA and CDR2 is SQIVND (reference sequence). Germline trimming cut 10 bases from V and 3 bases from J; bases unmatched to any gene: 9. The CDR3 extends over 14 amino acids. The CDR3 nucleotides are TGTGCCACTAAACTACAGGGGGCAGACTATGGCTACACCTTC. This codes for CATKLQGADYGYTF.

The rearrangement links TRBV18 to TRBJ1-2, with 7 bases that match TRBD1. CDR1 and CDR2 (germline): KGHSH, LQKENI. The CDR3 consists of 15 residues. V lost 3 bases to trimming and J lost 8 bases; unmatched junction nucleotides: 12. The CDR3 nucleotides are TGTGCCAGCTCACCCGCCGGCCGGGACAGTGAAGGCTACACCTTC. Its protein product is CASSPAGRDSEGYTF.

This chain uses TRBV28 with TRBJ2-7; TRBD1 is a possible D gene (6 bases). There are 14 residues in the CDR3. From germline, CDR1 is MDHEN and CDR2 SYDVKM. V dropped 6 bases and J dropped 5 bases, with 17 bases sitting between them. The CDR3 bases are TGTGCCAGCAGCCCAACCCCCACAGGGAACGAGCAGTACTTC. Protein: CASSPTPTGNEQYF.

The chain is built from TRBV5-1 and TRBJ2-7, with 11 bases that match TRBD2. There are 15 residues in the CDR3. Germline V gene lookup returns CDR1 SGHRS and CDR2 YFSETQ. V shed 5 bases and J 7 bases; nucleotides not matched to a gene: 11. The CDR3: CASRLIAGGPGEQYF. DNA of the CDR3: TGCGCCAGCAGGTTAATAGCGGGAGGGCCGGGTGAGCAGTACTTC.

The chain joins TRBV2 to TRBJ2-1; 7 nucleotides agree with TRBD2. V gave up 3 bases and J gave up 7 bases; unmatched junction bases: 9. Germline V lookup: CDR1 SNHLY, CDR2 FYNNEI. The CDR3 sequence is 15 residues long. DNA for the CDR3: TGTGCCAGCAGTGAGGAGGGAGGGATCGTTAATGAGCAGTTCTTC. This encodes CASSEEGGIVNEQFF.

This chain joins TRBV4-3 and TRBJ2-7; D may match TRBD1 or TRBD2 (5 bases each). The V gene's germline CDR1 is LGHNA and CDR2 YSLEER. V was trimmed by 0 bases and J by 2 bases, leaving 17 bases between them. The CDR3 runs 17 residues. The CDR3 sequence is CASSQDSLGRQTYEQYF. The CDR3 bases are TGCGCCAGCAGCCAAGATAGTTTAGGGAGACAGACCTACGAGCAGTACTTC.

The chain combines TRBV19 with TRBJ2-7; D gene ambiguous. Trimming left V 6 bases short and J 0 bases short, with 15 bases between. This CDR3 spans 15 amino acids. In germline, CDR1 is LNHDA, CDR2 SQIVND (reference sequence). CDR3 in amino acids: CASRMVATSSYEQYF. The CDR3 DNA follows: TGTGCCAGTAGAATGGTAGCAACGAGCTCCTACGAGCAGTACTTC.

The rearrangement links TRBV30 to TRBJ1-2, with D hard to call. The V end lost 5 bases, the J end lost 4 bases, and 14 bases lay between the germline ends. The CDR3 is made up of 13 amino acids. CDR1 is GTSNPN and CDR2 is SVGIG in the germline V gene (reference sequence). The CDR3 loop is CAWGIAAVYGYTF. CDR3 coding DNA: TGTGCCTGGGGAATTGCGGCGGTCTATGGCTACACCTTC.

This clone appeared a single time. This chain connects TRBV9 to TRBJ2-7; a weak D match, TRBD1 (6 bases). CDR3 length equals 14 residues. The germline CDR1 and CDR2 sequences are SGDLS and YYNGEE. The V end was cut by 0 bases, the J end by 2 bases, with 9 bases between. The CDR3 DNA sequence: TGTGCCAGCAGCGTAGCGACAGGTACCTACGAGCAGTACTTC. Translating gives CASSVATGTYEQYF. Together with reference TRBV9 and TRBJ2-7, the CDR3 gives the full variable domain: DSGVTQTPKHLITATGQRVTLRCSPRSGDLSVYWYQQSLDQGLQFLIQYYNGEERAKGNILERFSAQQFPDLHSELNLSSLELGDSALYFCASSVATGTYEQYFGPGTRLTVT.

The rearrangement uses TRBV4-3 and TRBJ1-3; no firm D call. This CDR3 has 16 amino acids. Germline values: CDR1 LGHNA, CDR2 YSLEER. Trimming pared 0 bases from V and 2 bases from J, leaving 11 bases between. This CDR3 reads CASSQDRGSAGNTIYF. For the CDR3, the DNA is TGCGCCAGCAGCCAAGACAGAGGGTCGGCTGGAAACACCATATATTTT.

This sequence joins TRBV7-3 and TRBJ2-1; 12 nucleotides line up with TRBD2. V was clipped by 1 base and J by 1 base; unmatched bases: 5. The CDR3 is 18 amino acids. CDR1 is SGHTA, CDR2 FQGTGA, per germline. The CDR3 nucleotides read TGTGCCAGCAGCTTAAGCCCTGGACTAGCGGGATCCTACAATGAGCAGTTCTTC. This translates into CASSLSPGLAGSYNEQFF.

This clone has just one count. The rearrangement links TRBV5-1 to TRBJ1-1, with 7 nucleotides matching TRBD1. Germline trimming cut 1 base from V and 5 bases from J; bases unmatched to any gene: 8. There are 15 residues in the CDR3. Germline V gene sequence: CDR1 SGHRS, CDR2 YFSETQ. The CDR3 region has the DNA TGCGCCAGCAGCTTGATGAAGGGGGCAGGAACTGAAGCTTTCTTT. Protein product: CASSLMKGAGTEAFF.

This clone occurred once. V and J are TRBV18 and TRBJ2-3; D perhaps matches TRBD2 (6 bases). CDR1 and CDR2 from the germline V gene are KGHSH and LQKENI. The V gene lost 2 bases and the J gene lost 0 bases, with 12 bases spanning the gap. The CDR3 is 16 residues long. The DNA of the CDR3 is TGTGCCAGCTCACCAGTCTTGACTAGAAGCACAGATACGCAGTATTTT. Translation gives CASSPVLTRSTDTQYF.

V and J are TRBV27 and TRBJ1-2, with D perhaps matching TRBD1 (6 bases). V shed 7 bases and J shed 1 base, with 19 bases lying between them. The CDR3 totals 16 residues. Germline V lookup: CDR1 MNHEY, CDR2 SMNVEV (reference sequence). CDR3 loop: CASTPMLRDINYGYTF. In DNA form, the CDR3 reads TGTGCCAGCACTCCTATGCTCCGGGACATTAACTATGGCTACACCTTC.

The CDR3 coding sequence is TGCACCAGCAGCCAACTGCAAGAAACCGAGTACACTGAAGCTTTCTTT. It yields the protein CTSSQLQETEYTEAFF. The chain couples TRBV1 to TRBJ1-1. TRBV1 counts as a pseudogene. There are 16 residues in the CDR3.

This clone was recorded once. The rearrangement links TRBV29-1 to TRBJ2-1; 8 bases map to TRBD2. The ends lost 4 bases at V and 7 bases at J; junction bases unmatched: 18. The CDR3 totals 17 residues. Per germline, CDR1 SQVTM and CDR2 ANQGSEA. The CDR3 DNA reads as TGCAGCGTTGTAAGGATAGGGACTAGAGGAGGTATAAATGAGCAGTTCTTC. Translating it yields CSVVRIGTRGGINEQFF.